The 24 T cell receptor beta chains reported below all come from one sample, sequenced in a study of T cells in Graves' hyperthyroidism and ophthalmopathy. What was amplified from RNA transcripts were TCR beta CDR3 regions. Using the HTBI primer set, a first-round RT-PCR was run on the TCR CDR3. MiXCR was run by TCRdb on the multiplex PCR reads, yielding one entry per CDR3 protein. The sample lists approximately 700,000 distinct CDR3 sequences; roughly 46% were seen once. Sequenced input: peripheral blood or thyroid tissue (not recorded which). The receptor source for this set is an adult man with Graves' disease, either hyperthyroidism or ophthalmopathy (not recorded which).

V gene TRBV29-1 combines with J gene TRBJ1-1; no firm D call. The V end was cut by 8 bases, the J end by 1 base, with 8 bases between. Looked up from germline, CDR1 is SQVTM and CDR2 is ANQGSEA. There are 11 residues in the CDR3. CDR3 loop: CSLGSNTEAFF. DNA for the CDR3: TGCAGCTTAGGTTCGAACACTGAAGCTTTCTTT.

The rearrangement uses TRBV28 and TRBJ1-2; D unresolved. The CDR3 is 11 residues long. The germline CDR1 and CDR2 sequences are MDHEN and SYDVKM. V lost 10 bases to trimming and J lost 5 bases, with 11 bases between them. CDR3 in amino acids: CATGSRYGYTF. As DNA, the CDR3 is TGTGCCACGGGGAGCAGATATGGCTACACCTTC.

V is TRBV7-8 and J is TRBJ2-5; 11 bases line up with TRBD2. V shed 5 bases, J shed 4 bases, and the junction held 6 bases outside the gene matches. The CDR3 covers 15 residues. In germline, CDR1 is SGHVS, CDR2 FQNEAQ. CDR3 DNA: TGTGCCAGCAGCCTTCCCGGACTAGCGGGAGAGACCCAGTACTTC. Its protein product is CASSLPGLAGETQYF.

The chain links TRBV2 to TRBJ1-1; no clear D gene. With 11 bases removed from V and 0 bases from J, the gap between germline ends came to 13 bases. The V gene's germline CDR1 is SNHLY and CDR2 FYNNEI. The CDR3 extends over 13 amino acids. CDR3 loop: CALDGYMNTEAFF. The CDR3 bases are TGTGCCCTCGACGGATACATGAACACTGAAGCTTTCTTT. The full variable domain, rest sourced from reference TRBV2 and TRBJ1-1, is EPEVTQTPSHQVTQMGQEVILRCVPISNHLYFYWYRQILGQKVEFLVSFYNNEISEKSEIFDDQFSVERPDGSNFTLKIRSTKLEDSAMYFCALDGYMNTEAFFGQGTRLTVV.

At least ten counts were recorded for this clonotype. V and J are TRBV19 and TRBJ1-2; D uncertain. Germline values: CDR1 LNHDA, CDR2 SQIVND (reference sequence). The CDR3 length is 13 residues. V was pared by 3 bases and J by 1 base, with 6 bases between. The CDR3 is CASSMMGNYGYTF. CDR3 DNA: TGTGCCAGTAGTATGATGGGTAACTATGGCTACACCTTC.

V is TRBV10-3 and J is TRBJ1-1; 8 positions agree with TRBD1. The germline V gene has CDR1 ENHRY and CDR2 SYGVKD. This CDR3 is 16 amino acids long. V lost 3 bases to trimming and J lost 4 bases; unmatched junction nucleotides: 10. The CDR3 is CAISDSDRAWGTEAFF. CDR3 in DNA: TGTGCCATCAGTGACTCGGACAGGGCATGGGGCACTGAAGCTTTCTTT.

The CDR3 coding sequence is TGCAGCGTTGTCCGGGACAGGGGAGCCAACGAGCAGTACTTC. It specifies CSVVRDRGANEQYF. The J gene is TRBJ2-7, the V gene TRBV29-1; 10 bases line up with TRBD1. The CDR3 is made up of 14 amino acids. V was pared by 4 bases and J by 5 bases, with 8 bases of the junction left unmatched. In germline, CDR1 is SQVTM, CDR2 ANQGSEA.

The rearrangement joins TRBV7-9 to TRBJ1-5; D not resolved. The CDR3 consists of 13 residues. CDR1 SEHNR and CDR2 FQNEAQ come from the germline V gene (reference sequence). V was trimmed by 3 bases and J by 7 bases, leaving 10 bases between them. CDR3 sequence reads: CASSLSPQQPQHF. DNA for the CDR3: TGTGCCAGCAGCTTGAGCCCACAGCAGCCCCAGCATTTT.

About this clonotype: Because the CDR3's place on the DNA is in doubt, the DNA is left out and the CDR3 is given as listed by TCRdb. This chain links TRBV10-3 with TRBJ2-7; TRBD1, as called in the table, went unchecked against the DNA. The CDR3 is 18 amino acids in total, end residues counted. Germline lookup yields CDR1 ENHRY and CDR2 SYGVKD. The CDR3 loop reads CAICSAGGAGQVLYEQYF.

As for this clonotype: This likely comes from a read error, as the CDR3 has no conserved phenylalanine or tryptophan at its end. The chain uses TRBV20-1 and TRBJ1-2; the D gene is possibly TRBD1 (5 bases). Trimming pared 6 bases from V and 8 bases from J, leaving 22 bases between. CDR1 is DFQATT and CDR2 is SNEGSKA in the germline V gene (reference sequence). There are 14 residues in the CDR3. The CDR3 reads CSAQPGRGFGGYTY. Here the CDR3 DNA reads TGCAGTGCACAGCCGGGACGGGGGTTTGGAGGCTACACCTAC.

The chain couples TRBV5-1 to TRBJ1-5; D is uncertain. V was trimmed by 6 bases and J by 0 bases, leaving 10 bases between them. Germline V gives CDR1 SGHRS, CDR2 YFSETQ. This CDR3 comprises 14 residues. In DNA form, the CDR3 reads TGCGCCAGCATCAAGTCGGTTAGCAATCAGCCCCAGCATTTT. This encodes CASIKSVSNQPQHF.

This clonotype was detected ten times or more. The chain is built from TRBV2 and TRBJ1-5, with D unresolved. Germline loops: CDR1 SNHLY, CDR2 FYNNEI. The CDR3 totals 13 residues. V lost 1 base to trimming and J lost 7 bases, with 8 bases between them. The CDR3 DNA is TGTGCCAGCAGTGAAGGGTTGGGACAGCCCCAGCATTTT. It translates to CASSEGLGQPQHF.

At least ten counts were recorded for this clonotype. The genes are TRBV15 and TRBJ1-5; D ambiguous. Germline assignment: CDR1 LNHNV and CDR2 YYDKDF (reference sequence). Trimming left V 5 bases short and J 9 bases short, with 14 bases between. This CDR3 comprises 13 residues. The CDR3 nucleotides are TGTGCCACCAGCCGTGACCTACGTGGGCCCCAGCATTTT. Protein: CATSRDLRGPQHF.

The chain combines TRBV24-1 with TRBJ2-5, with D perhaps matching TRBD1 (6 bases). The CDR3 covers 15 residues. Germline CDR1 and CDR2: KGHDR and SFDVKD. V was trimmed by 5 bases and J by 1 base, leaving 13 bases between them. Written as DNA, the CDR3 is TGTGCCACCAGTGCAGGGTTGGACAGCCAAGAGACCCAGTACTTC. Translating gives CATSAGLDSQETQYF.

This clonotype was counted at least ten times. This sequence joins TRBV24-1 and TRBJ2-2; TRBD1 matches at 12 bases. The CDR3 totals 15 residues. V lost 5 bases, J lost 6 bases, and 3 bases stayed unmatched. Germline V gene data show CDR1 as KGHDR and CDR2 as SFDVKD. CDR3 residues: CATSVGTGGSGELFF. CDR3 coding DNA: TGTGCCACCAGTGTGGGGACAGGGGGCTCCGGGGAGCTGTTTTTT.

In its sample, this clonotype was seen many times. This chain connects TRBV24-1 to TRBJ1-1, with D tentatively TRBD1 (5 bases). Trimming pared 4 bases from V and 13 bases from J, leaving 18 bases between. Germline V gives CDR1 KGHDR, CDR2 SFDVKD. The CDR3 runs 13 residues. CDR3 residues: CATSEGRTPSLFF. In DNA, the CDR3 is TGTGCCACCAGTGAGGGCCGGACACCCTCCCTTTTCTTT.

The chain employs TRBV29-1 and TRBJ2-5, with D perhaps given as TRBD1 or TRBD2 (5 bases each). Germline assignment: CDR1 SQVTM and CDR2 ANQGSEA. Trimming left V 8 bases short and J 2 bases short, with 15 bases between. This CDR3 comprises 13 residues. CDR3 in amino acids: CSHGAWSQETQYF. The CDR3, as DNA: TGCAGCCACGGGGCCTGGAGTCAAGAGACCCAGTACTTC. Full variable domain (outside the CDR3, taken from reference TRBV29-1 and TRBJ2-5): SAVISQKPSRDICQRGTSLTIQCQVDSQVTMMFWYRQQPGQSLTLIATANQGSEATYESGFVIDKFPISRPNLTFSTLTVSNMSPEDSSIYLCSHGAWSQETQYFGPGTRLLVL.

The chain recombines TRBV19 with TRBJ1-5; 9 bases are shared with TRBD1. The germline CDR1 and CDR2 sequences are LNHDA and SQIVND (reference sequence). With 7 bases clipped from V and 1 base from J, the junction kept 2 bases outside the gene matches. The CDR3 is 14 residues long. The CDR3 protein is CASKGQGSNQPQHF. The CDR3 DNA reads as TGTGCCAGTAAGGGACAGGGCAGCAATCAGCCCCAGCATTTT.

Remarks on this clonotype: A much larger clone sits a single nucleotide away, making a read error possible. The chain links TRBV20-1 to TRBJ2-5; TRBD1 might be the D (5 bases). Germline V lookup: CDR1 DFQATT, CDR2 SNEGSKA (reference sequence). The germline V and J ends were trimmed by 3 bases and 1 base, with 12 bases remaining between them. The CDR3 extends over 14 amino acids. DNA for the CDR3: TGCAGTGCTAGCTCCAGGGTCCGCCAAGAGACCCAGTACTTC. It specifies CSASSRVRQETQYF.

The chain has TRBV6-1 and TRBJ1-2; TRBD1 is a possible D gene (6 bases). The length of the CDR3 is 14 residues. The germline V gene has CDR1 MNHNS and CDR2 SASEGT. V was trimmed by 7 bases and J by 2 bases, leaving 14 bases between them. The CDR3 spells CASKLGQGNYGYTF. The CDR3 DNA reads TGTGCCAGCAAGCTGGGGCAGGGGAACTATGGCTACACCTTC.

This clonotype turned up a few times. The chain employs TRBV5-5 and TRBJ2-7; the match to TRBD1 covers 7 bases. The junction had 4 bases not matched to a gene; V was cut back by 0 bases and J by 4 bases. Looked up from germline, CDR1 is SGHKS and CDR2 is YYEKEE (reference sequence). The CDR3 contains 14 residues. For the CDR3, the DNA is TGTGCCAGCAGCTTGGGACGGACAGGATACGAGCAGTACTTC. It specifies CASSLGRTGYEQYF.

This chain connects TRBV4-1 to TRBJ2-5; maybe TRBD1 (5 bases). Germline V gives CDR1 MGHRA, CDR2 YSYEKL. The CDR3 covers 16 residues. The V gene lost 0 bases and the J gene lost 5 bases, with 16 bases spanning the gap. The CDR3 DNA reads TGCGCCAGCAGCCAAGACCCATCAGGGTACGTGGAGACCCAGTACTTC. Amino acid sequence: CASSQDPSGYVETQYF.

This clonotype was seen many times. The rearrangement joins TRBV5-1 to TRBJ1-2; D is perhaps TRBD1 (5 bases). V was pared by 4 bases and J by 2 bases, with 12 bases between. The CDR3 has 14 amino acids. Looked up from germline, CDR1 is SGHRS and CDR2 is YFSETQ. The CDR3 reads CASSRGSENYGYTF. The CDR3 region has the DNA TGCGCCAGCAGCCGGGGCAGCGAGAACTATGGCTACACCTTC.

Many counts were recorded for this clonotype. The chain combines TRBV10-2 with TRBJ1-6, with D possibly matching TRBD1 (6 bases). CDR1 is WSHSY, CDR2 SAAADI, per germline. The V and J ends lost 8 bases and 7 bases respectively, with 12 bases between them. The CDR3 is 13 residues long. The CDR3 is CASETGGNSPLHF. In nucleotides, the CDR3 is TGCGCCAGCGAGACAGGAGGGAATTCACCCCTCCACTTT.